The rows below give T cell receptor beta chains drawn from one sample of a study of blood T cell repertoires in COVID-19. Generated by immunoSEQ multiplex PCR, the TCRdb table keeps only in-frame clones and is missing some. Counted here are almost 200,000 clones, around 89% occurring once; the ten biggest clones make up 6.5% to 9.5%. What was sequenced was PBMCs or T cells enriched from blood (not recorded which). The receptors shown here come from a woman aged 18-35 years who had recovered from COVID-19. Each CDR3 is given with its conserved first and last residue. Each record gives: V gene, clone size, D gene, J gene, CDR3 DNA, CDR3 protein. The D gene is left open where the match is weak. Rows give clone size only sometimes, using once, few, many, or a class for an expanded clone.

TRBV3-1/TRBV3-2,.,.,TRBJ1-2,TGTGCCAGCAGCCACCAGGCGGGGAACTATGGCTACACCTTC,CASSHQAGNYGYTF
TRBV6-1,.,.,TRBJ2-6,TGTGCCAGCAGTGAAGAAGGGGCTGGGGCCAACGTCCTGACTTTC,CASSEEGAGANVLTF
TRBV5-1,.,.,TRBJ2-3,TGCGCCAGCAGCCAGGGACAAGGCTTCACAGATACGCAGTATTTT,CASSQGQGFTDTQYF
TRBV10-3,.,TRBD1,TRBJ1-4,TGTGCCATCAGTGACCCCGGGACAGGGGAATCGGCTAATGAAAAACTGTTTTTT,CAISDPGTGESANEKLFF
TRBV6-5,.,.,TRBJ1-2,TGTGCCAGCAGTACGACAGGCCCACTTGGCTACACCTTC,CASSTTGPLGYTF
TRBV11-3,.,TRBD2,TRBJ2-3,TGTGCCAGCAGCTTAGGAGTAGCGGGGACAGATACGCAGTATTTT,CASSLGVAGTDTQYF
TRBV9,.,TRBD2,TRBJ2-2,TGTGCCAGCAGCGTAGCGCGAGCGGGGGGAAACACCGGGGAGCTGTTTTTT,CASSVARAGGNTGELFF
TRBV29-1,.,TRBD2,TRBJ2-7,TGCAGCGTGGTACTACCAATGGGACTAGCGGGGGGGCGACGCGAGCAGTACTTC,CSVVLPMGLAGGRREQYF
TRBV2,.,.,TRBJ1-2,TGTGCCAGCAAGGCCAGCGGCGGTGGCTATGGCTACACCTTC,CASKASGGGYGYTF
TRBV7-9,.,.,TRBJ2-2,TGTGCCAGCAGCAAGCCGACCGGGGAGCTGTTTTTT,CASSKPTGELFF
TRBV2,once,TRBD1,TRBJ1-2,TGTGCCAGCGACAGGGATAACTATGGCTACACCTTC,CASDRDNYGYTF
TRBV6-5,few,TRBD1,TRBJ1-1,TGTGCCAGCATTATCCCGGGACAGCGATTCTCTGGAGCTTTCTTT,CASIIPGQRFSGAFF
TRBV9,.,TRBD1,TRBJ1-3,TGTGCCAGCAGCGTAGCAGGGGGTCCTGGAAACACCATATATTTT,CASSVAGGPGNTIYF
TRBV12-3/TRBV12-4,.,.,TRBJ1-1,TGTGCCAGCAGTTACGGACAGAACACTGAAGCTTTCTTT,CASSYGQNTEAFF
TRBV9,.,.,TRBJ2-7,TGTGCCAGCAGCGTAGGGGGGCAAAGGAGCGAGCAGTACTTC,CASSVGGQRSEQYF
TRBV28,.,TRBD1,TRBJ1-1,TGTGCCAGCAGTTTACCGGGACAGGGAGGCACTGAAGCTTTCTTT,CASSLPGQGGTEAFF
TRBV23-1,.,.,TRBJ1-4,TGCGCCAGCAGGCCCAACAGGCGACGGTATGAAAAACTGTTTTTT,CASRPNRRRYEKLFF
TRBV6-5,.,TRBD1,TRBJ1-2,TGTGCCAGCAGTTACTGGTCAGGGGGCGCCCCGGGCTACACCTTC,CASSYWSGGAPGYTF
TRBV9,.,.,TRBJ2-5,TGTGCCAGCAGCGAGACTAGTCAAGAGACCCAGTACTTC,CASSETSQETQYF
TRBV12-3/TRBV12-4,.,.,TRBJ1-1,TGTGCCAGCAGCAGGACAACTCACACTGAAGCTTTCTTT,CASSRTTHTEAFF
TRBV7-6,few,TRBD2,TRBJ2-1,TGTGCCAGCAGCTTAGAGACTAGCGGGGGGGACAATGAGCAGTTCTTC,CASSLETSGGDNEQFF
TRBV6-5,.,.,TRBJ2-3,TGTGCCAGCAGACAGGCAGATACGCAGTATTTT,CASRQADTQYF
TRBV5-1,.,TRBD2,TRBJ2-1,TGCGCCAGCAGCTTGCTAGCGGGGCACTACAATGAGCAGTTCTTC,CASSLLAGHYNEQFF
TRBV10-3,.,.,TRBJ1-6,TGTGCCATCAGTGAGTCGTCTTACAGCAGGGGCTCACCCCTCCACTTT,CAISESSYSRGSPLHF
TRBV27,.,TRBD1,TRBJ1-3,TGTGCCAGCAGTCCCCGACAGGGTCCGTTTCTCAACACCATATATTTT,CASSPRQGPFLNTIYF